This is a list of T cell receptor beta chains from one sample in a study of cytomegalovirus exposure and HLA in healthy donors. Assay used: immunoSEQ multiplex PCR; TCRdb lists only in-frame clones, some missing. This sample has about 69,000 clones, with just over 65% found just once. The sample was PBMCs. The receptors here all came from a woman aged 30 to 39 in good health and CMV-seronegative. The CDR3 runs from the conserved cysteine through the conserved F or W. Fields, in order: V gene, J gene, CDR3 protein.

v_call: TRBV4-3
j_call: TRBJ1-1
cdr3_aa: CASSQSRGRQSFF

v_call: TRBV15
j_call: TRBJ1-5
cdr3_aa: CATSREGGGGNQPQHF

v_call: TRBV7-2
j_call: TRBJ2-1
cdr3_aa: CASSRTASSYNEQFF

v_call: TRBV7-2
j_call: TRBJ2-3
cdr3_aa: CASSSRRLARPSTDTQYF

v_call: TRBV6-1
j_call: TRBJ2-5
cdr3_aa: CASRGQGIGETQYF

v_call: TRBV30
j_call: TRBJ1-2
cdr3_aa: CAWTWTGGSNYGYTF

v_call: TRBV6-5
j_call: TRBJ1-6
cdr3_aa: CASRLQGQDNSPLHF

v_call: TRBV28
j_call: TRBJ1-2
cdr3_aa: CASSAPGDYGYTF

v_call: TRBV6-6
j_call: TRBJ1-5
cdr3_aa: CASSWGVSGPPQHF

v_call: TRBV18
j_call: TRBJ1-3
cdr3_aa: CASSGPGDLPGNTIYF

v_call: TRBV4-1
j_call: TRBJ2-5
cdr3_aa: CASSQGIGAAETQYF

v_call: TRBV10-2
j_call: TRBJ2-5
cdr3_aa: CASSESGSGGGETQYF

v_call: TRBV2
j_call: TRBJ1-5
cdr3_aa: CASSGDRGVGNQPQHF

v_call: TRBV19
j_call: TRBJ1-1
cdr3_aa: CASSPPRWGGRSTEAFF

v_call: TRBV7-9
j_call: TRBJ1-2
cdr3_aa: CASSLNGGHYGYTF

v_call: TRBV19
j_call: TRBJ1-3
cdr3_aa: CASRRSSSGNTIYF

v_call: TRBV30
j_call: TRBJ1-2
cdr3_aa: CAWGESREDLYGYTF

v_call: TRBV7-2
j_call: TRBJ2-5
cdr3_aa: CASSLGLAGARETQYF

v_call: TRBV2
j_call: TRBJ1-6
cdr3_aa: CASSVAWPPNSPLHF

v_call: TRBV2
j_call: TRBJ1-5
cdr3_aa: CASTGQGLQPQHF

v_call: TRBV6-6
j_call: TRBJ1-1
cdr3_aa: CASGIGGFTEAFF